The 25 T cell receptor beta chains below come from one sample, sequenced in a study of technical replicates of blood from a few donors. The repertoire was sequenced with immunoSEQ multiplex PCR; TCRdb's copy has only in-frame clones and lacks some. The sample contains tens of thousands of clones, around nine tenths of which appear only once. Input material: PBMCs. The receptors here all came from a human donor in good health. Some clones in this sample may be carry-over from other donors' samples.

This clone occurred once. CDR3 region: CASRTGRDQPQHF. The CDR3 DNA is TGTGCCAGCCGGACAGGGCGGGACCAGCCCCAGCATTTT. The chain uses TRBV2 and TRBJ1-5, with 8 positions matching TRBD1. The V gene end was trimmed by 8 bases and the J gene end by 7 bases; junction bases not matched to a gene: 7. Per germline, CDR1 SNHLY and CDR2 FYNNEI. The CDR3 loop spans 13 amino acids.

The V gene is TRBV30, the J gene TRBJ1-5; no definite D call. The CDR3 loop spans 13 amino acids. Trimming left V 2 bases short and J 3 bases short, with 8 bases between. Germline CDR1 and CDR2: GTSNPN and SVGIG (reference sequence). The CDR3 region has the DNA TGTGCCTGGAGTACACAGACCAATCAGCCCCAGCATTTT. This sequence encodes CAWSTQTNQPQHF.

The chain carries TRBV18 and TRBJ2-1; D is perhaps TRBD1 (6 bases). Per germline, CDR1 KGHSH and CDR2 LQKENI. Trimming stripped 2 bases from V and 3 bases from J, with 11 bases between. This CDR3 region has 15 residues. The CDR3 DNA is TGTGCCAGCTCACCAGGGGGCTGGTACTACAATGAGCAGTTCTTC. Its protein is CASSPGGWYYNEQFF.

The chain uses TRBV2 and TRBJ2-3; a weak D match, TRBD1 (5 bases). The length of the CDR3 is 13 residues. Trimming cost V 6 bases and J 1 base, with 8 bases left between them. Per the germline V gene, CDR1 is SNHLY and CDR2 is FYNNEI. The CDR3 DNA is TGTGCCAGCAGCCTGGGGCGCACAGATACGCAGTATTTT. Amino acid sequence: CASSLGRTDTQYF.

The chain has TRBV18 and TRBJ1-5, with unresolved D. Deletions cut 2 bases from V and 8 bases from J, with 10 bases between. This CDR3 region has 13 residues. Germline CDR1 and CDR2: KGHSH and LQKENI. CDR3 in DNA: TGTGCCAGCTCACCAACTCCTCGGGAGCCCCAGCATTTT. Residues: CASSPTPREPQHF.

The chain has TRBV6-1 and TRBJ1-6; D perhaps matches TRBD1 (6 bases). Trimming stripped 6 bases from V and 8 bases from J, with 17 bases between. CDR1 MNHNS and CDR2 SASEGT come from the germline V gene. This CDR3 has 15 residues. The CDR3 region is CASRPQGNIYSPLHF. The CDR3 DNA reads as TGTGCCAGCAGGCCGCAGGGGAATATTTATTCACCCCTCCACTTT.

This clone was picked up one time. This chain uses TRBV19 with TRBJ2-6; TRBD1 matches at 7 bases. CDR3 length equals 17 residues. Germline CDR1 is LNHDA and CDR2 is SQIVND (reference sequence). V shed 1 base and J 0 bases; nucleotides not matched to a gene: 3. The CDR3, as DNA: TGTGCCAGTAGTATAGCGGGGACAGACTCTGGGGCCAACGTCCTGACTTTC. Translating gives CASSIAGTDSGANVLTF.

The chain joins TRBV30 to TRBJ1-4; D might be TRBD1 (5 bases). The V and J ends lost 2 bases and 0 bases respectively, with 7 bases between them. The germline gives CDR1 GTSNPN, CDR2 SVGIG (reference sequence). The CDR3 is made up of 14 amino acids. This CDR3 is CAWSSGPTNEKLFF. The CDR3, as DNA: TGTGCCTGGAGTTCAGGGCCAACTAATGAAAAACTGTTTTTT.

The rearrangement uses TRBV6-1 and TRBJ1-4, with 7 bases aligning to TRBD1. Germline assignment: CDR1 MNHNS and CDR2 SASEGT. V lost 5 bases and J lost 8; bases outside the gene matches: 11. This CDR3 has 15 amino acids. The DNA for the CDR3 is TGTGCCAGCAGTACGTCAACAGGGGTAGCAGAAAAACTGTTTTTT. Protein: CASSTSTGVAEKLFF.

The chain joins TRBV5-1 to TRBJ2-7, with 7 bases that match TRBD2. Germline CDR1 is SGHRS and CDR2 is YFSETQ. Germline trimming cut 5 bases from V and 4 bases from J; bases unmatched to any gene: 6. The CDR3 extends over 13 amino acids. CDR3 sequence (DNA): TGCGCCAGCAGAAATGGGGGGGGGTACGAGCAGTACTTC. Translating it yields CASRNGGGYEQYF. Full variable domain (missing parts from reference TRBV5-1 and TRBJ2-7): KAGVTQTPRYLIKTRGQQVTLSCSPISGHRSVSWYQQTPGQGLQFLFEYFSETQRNKGNFPGRFSGRQFSNSRSEMNVSTLELGDSALYLCASRNGGGYEQYFGPGTRLTVT.

By sample share, this clone is medium-sized. The CDR3 protein is CASSEGGEAYEQYF. The CDR3, as DNA: TGTGCCAGCAGTGAAGGGGGGGAAGCCTACGAGCAGTACTTC. The chain uses TRBV6-1 and TRBJ2-7; TRBD2 is a possible D gene (6 bases). The CDR3 is 14 amino acids. Germline V gene sequence: CDR1 MNHNS, CDR2 SASEGT. V gave up 1 base and J gave up 2 bases, with 9 bases separating them.

The rearrangement links TRBV13 to TRBJ1-2, with D unresolved. Trimming took 4 bases from V and 5 from J, leaving 11 bases between them. Germline CDR1 and CDR2: PRHDT and FYEKMQ (reference sequence). CDR3 length equals 13 residues. This CDR3 reads CASSSPGEYGYTF. In DNA, the CDR3 is TGTGCCAGCAGCTCGCCGGGAGAATATGGCTACACCTTC.

The rearrangement links TRBV2 to TRBJ2-2; no reliable D call. Trimming pared 6 bases from V and 5 bases from J, leaving 16 bases between. Germline assignment: CDR1 SNHLY and CDR2 FYNNEI. CDR3 length: 15 residues. The CDR3 spells CASRPLGHRTGELFF. In DNA, the CDR3 is TGTGCCAGCAGGCCCTTGGGCCATCGAACCGGGGAGCTGTTTTTT.

The chain carries TRBV12-1 and TRBJ1-5; the table calls TRBD1, which could not be checked here. TRBV12-1 is flagged as a pseudogene. This CDR3 spans 16 amino acids. As DNA, the CDR3 is TGTGCCAGCAGCTACCGAAAGGGGACAGGTAATCAGCCCCAGCATTTT. It codes for CASSYRKGTGNQPQHF.

The chain recombines TRBV7-3 with TRBJ2-2; D is possibly TRBD1 (5 bases). CDR3 length: 15 amino acids. CDR1 and CDR2 from the germline V gene are SGHTA and FQGTGA. Trimming removed 5 bases from V and 5 bases from J, with 15 bases in between. DNA for the CDR3: TGTGCCAGCAGCGGAGACGAAAGGGGAACCGGGGAGCTGTTTTTT. This codes for CASSGDERGTGELFF.

The V and J genes are TRBV2 and TRBJ2-2, with a possible D match to TRBD1 (6 bases). The germline V and J ends were trimmed by 3 bases and 6 bases, with 11 bases remaining between them. Germline loops: CDR1 SNHLY, CDR2 FYNNEI. The CDR3 loop spans 14 amino acids. The CDR3 DNA sequence: TGTGCCAGCAGTGAGTCAGGGGACGCCGGGGAGCTGTTTTTT. Encoded protein: CASSESGDAGELFF.

The chain carries TRBV21-1 and TRBJ1-3; the table assigns TRBD1, which was not confirmed against the DNA. TRBV21-1 is tagged as a pseudogene. This CDR3 has 20 amino acids. This chain's CDR3 is CASSKNRGYSFNSSGNTIYF. DNA of the CDR3: TGTGCCAGCAGCAAGAACAGGGGATATTCTTTCAACTCCTCTGGAAACACCATATATTTT.

The chain recombines TRBV19 with TRBJ2-3, with 11 bases that match TRBD2. There are 16 residues in the CDR3. Germline V gene data show CDR1 as LNHDA and CDR2 as SQIVND (reference sequence). Here the CDR3 reads CPKRVASGGLAGTQYF. The CDR3 region has the DNA TGTCCCAAAAGGGTAGCTAGCGGGGGGCTGGCGGGTACGCAGTATTTT.

The chain combines TRBV6-5 with TRBJ1-1; D is uncertain. Germline V gene sequence: CDR1 MNHEY, CDR2 SVGAGI. Deletions cut 3 bases from V and 1 base from J, with 9 bases between. The CDR3 consists of 14 residues. As DNA, the CDR3 is TGTGCCAGCAGTTATCTAATCGGGAACACTGAAGCTTTCTTT. Its translation: CASSYLIGNTEAFF.

The chain couples TRBV7-3 to TRBJ2-3, with 11 bases identical to TRBD2. The V segment lost 3 bases and the J segment 5 bases; nucleotides outside the gene matches: 1. Germline V gene data show CDR1 as SGHTA and CDR2 as FQGTGA. This CDR3 is built from 14 residues. The CDR3: CASSFSGGGDTQYF. CDR3 in DNA: TGTGCCAGCAGCTTTAGCGGGGGGGGAGATACGCAGTATTTT.

The chain has TRBV4-2 and TRBJ2-3, with TRBD2 identical over 7 bases. The germline CDR1 and CDR2 sequences are LGHNA and YNFKEQ. V trimming: 3 bases; J trimming: 1 base; junction bases outside the gene matches: 7. This CDR3 has 16 residues. CDR3 bases: TGTGCCAGCAGCCAGAAGCGGGGTGTTGGCACAGATACGCAGTATTTT. As protein: CASSQKRGVGTDTQYF.

The chain's CDR3 is CASSQDRVSNQPQHF. The CDR3 DNA reads TGCGCCAGCAGCCAGGACAGGGTTAGCAATCAGCCCCAGCATTTT. The chain links TRBV4-3 to TRBJ1-5, with 8 bases fitting TRBD1. In germline, CDR1 is LGHNA, CDR2 YSLEER. The V segment lost 3 bases and the J segment 0 bases; nucleotides outside the gene matches: 1. This CDR3 is 15 amino acids long.

V usage is TRBV27 and J usage is TRBJ2-3; TRBD2 agrees at 10 bases. J gave up 0 bases and V 6 bases, and 3 bases lay outside the gene matches. Looked up from germline, CDR1 is MNHEY and CDR2 is SMNVEV (reference sequence). CDR3 length: 15 residues. In nucleotides, the CDR3 is TGTGCCAGCAGGGGTAGCGGGAGGAGCACAGATACGCAGTATTTT. This gives the protein CASRGSGRSTDTQYF.

The genes are TRBV7-9 and TRBJ1-2; 7 bases agree with TRBD1. The CDR3 covers 14 residues. Unmatched junction bases numbered 2, after V lost 4 bases and J lost 0 bases. Germline V gene sequence: CDR1 SEHNR, CDR2 FQNEAQ (reference sequence). CDR3 loop: CASSSGGSNYGYTF. DNA for the CDR3: TGTGCCAGCAGCTCAGGGGGTTCTAACTATGGCTACACCTTC. The complete variable domain, with remaining parts taken from reference TRBV7-9 and TRBJ1-2, reads DTGVSQNPRHKITKRGQNVTFRCDPISEHNRLYWYRQTLGQGPEFLTYFQNEAQLEKSRLLSDRFSAERPKGSFSTLEIQRTEQGDSAMYLCASSSGGSNYGYTFGSGTRLTVV.

The V and J genes are TRBV7-9 and TRBJ1-1, with D tentatively TRBD1 (6 bases). This CDR3 spans 13 amino acids. Germline assignment: CDR1 SEHNR and CDR2 FQNEAQ (reference sequence). V was pared by 4 bases and J by 1 base, with 7 bases between. CDR3: CASSWTANTEAFF. The CDR3, as DNA: TGTGCCAGCAGCTGGACAGCGAACACTGAAGCTTTCTTT.